These 29 T cell receptor beta chains were sequenced from one sample in a study of CD4 T cells in relation to SARS-CoV-2 and coronaviruses. The method was immunoSEQ multiplex PCR; TCRdb's version includes in-frame clones alone and lacks a portion of them. Among about 43,000 clones listed, around 79% were seen once. The antigens these receptors bind are not known. Specimen: naive CD4+ T cells from PBMCs, cultured in vitro. The subset here: naive CD4+ T cells isolated by negative enrichment. These receptor sequences come from an adult with COVID-19.

The V gene is TRBV7-8, the J gene TRBJ2-7; D is possibly TRBD2 (5 bases). CDR3 length equals 14 residues. The germline V and J ends were trimmed by 3 bases and 1 base, with 10 bases remaining between them. Germline lookup yields CDR1 SGHVS and CDR2 FQNEAQ. CDR3 protein: CASSFRDYSYEQYF. The CDR3 DNA is TGTGCCAGCAGCTTTCGTGACTATTCCTACGAGCAGTACTTC.

The rearrangement uses TRBV28 and TRBJ2-5, with 11 bases lining up with TRBD2. This CDR3 is built from 14 residues. From germline, CDR1 is MDHEN and CDR2 SYDVKM. With 5 bases clipped from V and 7 bases from J, the junction kept 6 bases outside the gene matches. For the CDR3, the DNA is TGTGCCAGCAGTCAGACTAGCGGGGCGGGGACCCAGTACTTC. It specifies CASSQTSGAGTQYF.

The chain employs TRBV28 and TRBJ2-5; 8 positions agree with TRBD1. V gave up 0 bases and J gave up 4 bases; unmatched junction bases: 13. From germline, CDR1 is MDHEN and CDR2 SYDVKM. There are 18 residues in the CDR3. The CDR3 DNA sequence: TGTGCCAGCAGTTTATGGGAGGACAGGGATTTTTTAGGAGAGACCCAGTACTTC. Its protein product is CASSLWEDRDFLGETQYF. Filled out from reference TRBV28 and TRBJ2-5, the complete variable domain reads DVKVTQSSRYLVKRTGEKVFLECVQDMDHENMFWYRQDPGLGLRLIYFSYDVKMKEKGDIPEGYSVSREKKERFSLILESASTNQTSMYLCASSLWEDRDFLGETQYFGPGTRLLVL.

This chain uses TRBV5-1 with TRBJ2-7; TRBD2 agrees at 9 bases. The junction had 5 bases not matched to a gene; V was cut back by 1 base and J by 0 bases. The CDR3 is 16 residues long. CDR1 is SGHRS and CDR2 is YFSETQ in the germline V gene. The CDR3 protein is CASSLQALAGSYEQYF. The CDR3 DNA reads TGCGCCAGCAGCTTGCAGGCACTAGCGGGCTCCTACGAGCAGTACTTC.

CDR3 sequence (DNA): TGCGCCAGCAGCCCCGCGACAGGGTGGACTAGCGGTCGTTTCTACGAGCAGTACTTC. Residues: CASSPATGWTSGRFYEQYF. This sequence joins TRBV5-1 and TRBJ2-7; 10 positions agree with TRBD2. CDR3 length: 19 residues. V gave up 4 bases and J gave up 3 bases; unmatched junction bases: 19. Germline V lookup: CDR1 SGHRS, CDR2 YFSETQ.

The gene calls are TRBV3-1 (or the pseudogene TRBV3-2) and TRBJ1-2; TRBD1 agrees at 7 bases. Germline loops: CDR1 LGHDT, CDR2 YNNKEL (reference sequence). The junction had 4 bases not matched to a gene; V was cut back by 3 bases and J by 9 bases. The CDR3 spans 12 residues. The CDR3 protein is CASSQTGIRYTF. CDR3 nucleotide sequence: TGTGCCAGCAGCCAGACAGGGATCCGCTACACCTTC.

V and J are TRBV11-2 and TRBJ2-3, with 7 bases that match TRBD2. CDR3 length equals 16 residues. Germline V lookup: CDR1 SGHAT, CDR2 FQNNGV. The trim removed 4 bases at V and 1 base at J, leaving 8 bases unmatched. In DNA form, the CDR3 reads TGTGCCAGCAGCTACACCCGGCTAGCGGGCACAGATACGCAGTATTTT. Protein sequence: CASSYTRLAGTDTQYF.

The V call is TRBV6-2 or TRBV6-3, the J call TRBJ2-3; 8 positions agree with TRBD2. V trimming: 4 bases; J trimming: 1 base; junction bases outside the gene matches: 7. Per the germline V gene, CDR1 is MNHEY and CDR2 is SVGEGT. The CDR3 consists of 16 residues. CDR3 bases: TGTGCCAGCAGTTTTCACCCAGCGGGAGGCACAGATACGCAGTATTTT. Residues: CASSFHPAGGTDTQYF.

This chain uses TRBV6-6 with TRBJ2-2; a weak D match, TRBD2 (6 bases). Germline lookup yields CDR1 MNHNY and CDR2 SVGAGI (reference sequence). This CDR3 contains 16 residues. V dropped 6 bases and J dropped 1 base, with 15 bases sitting between them. CDR3 sequence: CASRLPGTLNTGELFF. DNA of the CDR3: TGTGCCAGCAGACTTCCCGGGACTCTGAACACCGGGGAGCTGTTTTTT.

The V and J genes are TRBV7-3 and TRBJ2-6; tentatively, D is TRBD2 (6 bases). Trimming pared 5 bases from V and 2 bases from J, leaving 13 bases between. The CDR3 extends over 16 amino acids. Germline V gene lookup returns CDR1 SGHTA and CDR2 FQGTGA. As DNA, the CDR3 is TGTGCCAGCAGCCCTCCACCGGGGGCTGGGGCCAACGTCCTGACTTTC. The encoded protein is CASSPPPGAGANVLTF. Full variable domain (remainder filled in from reference TRBV7-3 and TRBJ2-6): GAGVSQTPSNKVTEKGKYVELRCDPISGHTALYWYRQSLGQGPEFLIYFQGTGAADDSGLPNDRFFAVRPEGSVSTLKIQRTERGDSAVYLCASSPPPGAGANVLTFGAGSRLTVL.

This chain links TRBV28 with TRBJ2-1; D not resolved. Germline lookup yields CDR1 MDHEN and CDR2 SYDVKM. The germline V and J ends were trimmed by 3 bases and 3 bases, with 12 bases remaining between them. The CDR3 sequence is 15 residues long. In nucleotides, the CDR3 is TGTGCCAGCAGTTTCGCGGCGGCAAACTACAATGAGCAGTTCTTC. Amino acid sequence: CASSFAAANYNEQFF.

The V and J genes are TRBV6-7 and TRBJ2-3; D possibly matches TRBD1 or TRBD2 (5 bases each). TRBV6-7 is sorted into the ORF group, with uncertain function. V was trimmed by 6 bases and J by 5 bases, leaving 30 bases between them. The CDR3 is 19 residues long. CDR3 sequence reads: CASSPTIHRGPACRDTQYF. In DNA form, the CDR3 reads TGTGCCAGCAGCCCCACCATTCACCGGGGCCCAGCTTGTAGAGATACGCAGTATTTT.

This chain links TRBV4-1 with TRBJ2-1; a weak D match, TRBD1 (6 bases). The CDR3 length is 16 residues. Germline-derived CDR1 and CDR2 are MGHRA and YSYEKL. With 4 bases removed from V and 9 bases from J, the gap between germline ends came to 22 bases. CDR3 in amino acids: CASSPRTETYQVEQFF. CDR3 DNA sequence: TGCGCCAGCAGCCCTCGGACAGAAACCTACCAAGTTGAGCAGTTCTTC.

The rearrangement uses TRBV25-1 and TRBJ2-7, with D perhaps matching TRBD1 or TRBD2 (5 bases each). The germline gives CDR1 MGHDK, CDR2 SYGVNS. V dropped 4 bases and J dropped 0 bases, with 16 bases sitting between them. This CDR3 region has 16 residues. The CDR3 sequence is CASSGSGTPNSYEQYF. For the CDR3, the DNA is TGTGCCAGCAGTGGTTCGGGGACCCCTAACTCCTACGAGCAGTACTTC.

The chain couples TRBV7-9 to TRBJ2-4, with D tentatively TRBD1 or TRBD2 (5 bases each). V was clipped by 9 bases and J by 1 base, with 10 bases between them. Germline-derived CDR1 and CDR2 are SEHNR and FQNEAQ (reference sequence). The CDR3 is made up of 13 amino acids. The CDR3: CASGRDAKNIQYF. Written as DNA, the CDR3 is TGTGCCAGTGGCCGGGACGCCAAAAACATTCAGTACTTC.

J is TRBJ2-5 and V is TRBV5-1, with D possibly being TRBD2 (5 bases). This CDR3 comprises 13 residues. V dropped 4 bases and J dropped 2 bases, with 9 bases sitting between them. Germline V gene sequence: CDR1 SGHRS, CDR2 YFSETQ. This CDR3 is CASSEPGQETQYF. The CDR3 DNA sequence: TGCGCCAGCAGCGAGCCGGGGCAAGAGACCCAGTACTTC.

The genes are TRBV7-3 and TRBJ2-2; the match to TRBD2 covers 9 bases. Trimming at V came to 5 bases and at J to 5 bases, leaving 9 bases not matched to a gene. CDR3 size: 16 residues. The germline V gene has CDR1 SGHTA and CDR2 FQGTGA. The CDR3 nucleotides are TGTGCCAGCAGCCGAGATATGGCGGGAGGGACCGGGGAGCTGTTTTTT. This gives the protein CASSRDMAGGTGELFF.

This chain uses TRBV4-1 with TRBJ2-4, with D hard to call. Trimming pared 4 bases from V and 0 bases from J, leaving 19 bases between. This CDR3 is built from 18 residues. CDR1 and CDR2 from the germline V gene are MGHRA and YSYEKL. The CDR3 nucleotides read TGCGCCAGCAGCCCAGTAGGCCAGCAAAAGCTAGCCAAAAACATTCAGTACTTC. It yields the protein CASSPVGQQKLAKNIQYF.

V and J are TRBV20-1 and TRBJ2-1, with 10 positions matching TRBD2. V trimming: 6 bases; J trimming: 9 bases; junction bases outside the gene matches: 14. The CDR3 runs 15 residues. Germline V gene sequence: CDR1 DFQATT, CDR2 SNEGSKA (reference sequence). The CDR3 DNA is TGCAGTGCAAGTCGGACAGCGGGAGGGCGGGGTGAGCAGTTCTTC. Translation gives CSASRTAGGRGEQFF.

The chain employs TRBV7-3 and TRBJ2-5; D is unresolved. Germline-derived CDR1 and CDR2 are SGHTA and FQGTGA. The CDR3 has 14 amino acids. The germline V and J ends were trimmed by 1 base and 0 bases, with 6 bases remaining between them. CDR3 DNA: TGTGCCAGCAGCTTAAGTGGGTACCAAGAGACCCAGTACTTC. It translates to CASSLSGYQETQYF.

J is TRBJ1-4 and V is TRBV30; tentatively, D is TRBD1 (5 bases). Trimming left V 0 bases short and J 10 bases short, with 18 bases between. This CDR3 contains 15 residues. The V gene's germline CDR1 is GTSNPN and CDR2 SVGIG (reference sequence). The CDR3 DNA is TGTGCCTGGAGTGTACCGGGGGACCAAAGGGGAAAACTGTTTTTT. Translating it yields CAWSVPGDQRGKLFF.

The J gene is TRBJ2-2, the V gene TRBV18; 9 nucleotides match TRBD2. Unmatched junction bases numbered 2, after V lost 5 bases and J lost 4 bases. The CDR3 runs 14 residues. The V gene's germline CDR1 is KGHSH and CDR2 LQKENI. The CDR3 protein is CASSSREGTGELFF. DNA of the CDR3: TGTGCCAGCTCATCGCGGGAGGGCACCGGGGAGCTGTTTTTT.

The chain has TRBV28 and TRBJ1-2, with 11 bases aligning to TRBD1. Germline trimming cut 5 bases from V and 5 bases from J; bases unmatched to any gene: 4. Germline V lookup: CDR1 MDHEN, CDR2 SYDVKM. The CDR3 is 14 residues long. CDR3 loop: CASSRTGGMYGYTF. CDR3 nucleotide sequence: TGTGCCAGCAGTCGGACAGGGGGCATGTATGGCTACACCTTC.

This clone was recorded once. The V gene is TRBV28, the J gene TRBJ2-5, with TRBD1 matching 8 bases. With V trimmed by 3 bases and J by 2 bases, 5 bases remained unmatched. From germline, CDR1 is MDHEN and CDR2 SYDVKM. There are 15 residues in the CDR3. CDR3 bases: TGTGCCAGCAGTTTTTCAGGGGGCGGGCAAGAGACCCAGTACTTC. It encodes CASSFSGGGQETQYF.

This clone was counted once. This chain links TRBV5-1 with TRBJ2-7, with TRBD2 matching 8 bases. The CDR3 is made up of 14 amino acids. With V trimmed by 4 bases and J by 5 bases, 8 bases remained unmatched. In germline, CDR1 is SGHRS, CDR2 YFSETQ. CDR3 loop: CASSRPGLGNEQYF. In DNA, the CDR3 is TGCGCCAGCAGCCGGCCGGGACTAGGGAACGAGCAGTACTTC.

The chain recombines TRBV7-6 with TRBJ2-6; tentatively, D is TRBD1 or TRBD2 (5 bases each). CDR3 size: 17 residues. Germline CDR1 reads SGHVS; CDR2 reads FNYEAQ. V was clipped by 5 bases and J by 1 base, with 15 bases between them. The CDR3 loop reads CASSHARDGSGANVLTF. The CDR3 coding sequence is TGTGCCAGCAGCCATGCCCGGGACGGTTCTGGGGCCAACGTCCTGACTTTC.

V usage is TRBV4-3 and J usage is TRBJ2-3; 7 bases agree with TRBD1. CDR1 LGHNA and CDR2 YSLEER come from the germline V gene. CDR3 length equals 14 residues. V was clipped by 3 bases and J by 6 bases; unmatched bases: 6. CDR3 loop: CASSHTWTGDTQYF. The CDR3 DNA sequence: TGCGCCAGCAGCCATACATGGACAGGTGATACGCAGTATTTT.

V and J are TRBV3-1 (or the pseudogene TRBV3-2) and TRBJ1-2, with 9 bases identical to TRBD1. The CDR3 spans 12 residues. V lost 5 bases and J lost 8; bases outside the gene matches: 3. CDR1 LGHDT and CDR2 YNNKEL come from the germline V gene (reference sequence). The CDR3 is CASSSTGGGYTF. The CDR3, as DNA: TGTGCCAGCAGCTCGACAGGGGGAGGCTACACCTTC.

The J gene is TRBJ2-1, the V gene TRBV7-2; the match to TRBD2 covers 11 bases. CDR1 and CDR2 from the germline V gene are SGHTA and FQGNSA. The CDR3 spans 15 residues. Losses at the gene ends were 5 bases for V and 3 bases for J; bases not matched to a gene: 3. The DNA for the CDR3 is TGTGCCAGCAGCACGACTAGCGGGAACTACAATGAGCAGTTCTTC. This sequence encodes CASSTTSGNYNEQFF.